The rows below give T cell receptor beta chains drawn from one sample of a study of T cell changes during pregnancy in multiple sclerosis. TCRdb keeps only in-frame clones here, not all; method: immunoSEQ multiplex PCR. This sample has about 110,000 clones, with just under 95% found just once. This specimen consisted of peripheral blood, obtained after pregnancy. The receptors originated from a female donor with multiple sclerosis, enrolled in a pregnancy study. Each CDR3 is given with its conserved first and last residue. Each record gives: V gene, CDR3 length, J gene, clone size, D gene, CDR3 protein, CDR3 DNA. D genes are given only for firm matches. Some rows have no size entry. The others give once, few or many, or a class for an expanded clone.

v_call: TRBV5-1
cdr3_length: 15
j_call: TRBJ2-3
clone_size: -
d_call: -
cdr3_aa: CASSLDRGVTDTQYF
cdr3_nt: TGCGCCAGCAGCTTGGATCGCGGGGTCACAGATACGCAGTATTTT

v_call: TRBV27
cdr3_length: 14
j_call: TRBJ1-1
clone_size: -
d_call: TRBD1
cdr3_aa: CASSLTRAGGEAFF
cdr3_nt: TGTGCCAGCAGTTTAACTCGGGCAGGGGGTGAAGCTTTCTTT

v_call: TRBV10-3
cdr3_length: 14
j_call: TRBJ2-3
clone_size: -
d_call: TRBD1
cdr3_aa: CAISENRGQDTQYF
cdr3_nt: TGTGCCATCAGTGAGAACAGGGGGCAAGATACGCAGTATTTT

v_call: TRBV7-2
cdr3_length: 15
j_call: TRBJ2-3
clone_size: -
d_call: -
cdr3_aa: CASSSQGRGTDTQYF
cdr3_nt: TGTGCCAGCAGCTCGCAGGGGAGAGGCACAGATACGCAGTATTTT

v_call: TRBV5-1
cdr3_length: 17
j_call: TRBJ1-3
clone_size: -
d_call: -
cdr3_aa: CASSLGGSLRPGNTIYF
cdr3_nt: TGCGCCAGCAGCTTGGGAGGTAGCCTCCGGCCCGGAAACACCATATATTTT

v_call: TRBV7-9
cdr3_length: 14
j_call: TRBJ1-1
clone_size: -
d_call: -
cdr3_aa: CASSQTERNTEAFF
cdr3_nt: TGTGCCAGCAGCCAAACGGAGAGGAACACTGAAGCTTTCTTT

v_call: TRBV28
cdr3_length: 17
j_call: TRBJ1-2
clone_size: -
d_call: TRBD1
cdr3_aa: CASSPPGRTGKVGGYTF
cdr3_nt: TGTGCCAGCAGTCCTCCAGGTCGGACAGGGAAAGTTGGTGGCTACACCTTC

v_call: TRBV19
cdr3_length: 13
j_call: TRBJ1-2
clone_size: -
d_call: -
cdr3_aa: CASSISGQFGYTF
cdr3_nt: TGTGCCAGTAGTATTTCCGGACAGTTTGGCTACACCTTC

v_call: TRBV4-1
cdr3_length: 14
j_call: TRBJ2-2
clone_size: -
d_call: -
cdr3_aa: CASSQDRGTGELFF
cdr3_nt: TGCGCCAGCAGCCAAGATCGAGGGACCGGGGAGCTGTTTTTT

v_call: TRBV5-5
cdr3_length: 15
j_call: TRBJ2-5
clone_size: -
d_call: TRBD2
cdr3_aa: CASSFSGAIQETQYF
cdr3_nt: TGTGCCAGCAGTTTTAGCGGGGCCATCCAAGAGACCCAGTACTTC

v_call: TRBV11-3
cdr3_length: 15
j_call: TRBJ2-7
clone_size: -
d_call: TRBD2
cdr3_aa: CASSLGGGRDYEQYF
cdr3_nt: TGTGCCAGCAGCCTTGGAGGCGGGAGGGACTACGAGCAGTACTTC

v_call: TRBV4-1
cdr3_length: 16
j_call: TRBJ2-5
clone_size: -
d_call: -
cdr3_aa: CASSQTSGHRQETQYF
cdr3_nt: TGCGCCAGCAGCCAAACCTCGGGACACCGCCAAGAGACCCAGTACTTC

v_call: TRBV4-1
cdr3_length: 16
j_call: TRBJ2-2
clone_size: once
d_call: -
cdr3_aa: CASSPNAGKNTGELFF
cdr3_nt: TGCGCCAGCAGCCCCAACGCAGGGAAGAACACCGGGGAGCTGTTTTTT

v_call: TRBV5-1
cdr3_length: 15
j_call: TRBJ2-1
clone_size: -
d_call: TRBD1
cdr3_aa: CASSLAQGAVNEQFF
cdr3_nt: TGCGCCAGCAGCTTGGCCCAGGGGGCGGTTAATGAGCAGTTCTTC

v_call: TRBV7-9
cdr3_length: 10
j_call: TRBJ1-2
clone_size: -
d_call: -
cdr3_aa: CASSSYGYTF
cdr3_nt: TGTGCCAGCAGTAGCTATGGCTACACCTTC

v_call: TRBV2
cdr3_length: 15
j_call: TRBJ1-6
clone_size: -
d_call: -
cdr3_aa: CASSLTDGFNSPLHF
cdr3_nt: TGTGCCAGCAGCTTAACCGACGGGTTTAATTCACCCCTCCACTTT

v_call: TRBV28
cdr3_length: 14
j_call: TRBJ1-1
clone_size: -
d_call: -
cdr3_aa: CASSLYQRSTEAFF
cdr3_nt: TGTGCCAGCAGTTTATATCAGAGGTCCACTGAAGCTTTCTTT

v_call: TRBV6-1
cdr3_length: 15
j_call: TRBJ1-2
clone_size: once
d_call: TRBD1
cdr3_aa: CASSEGTGAIYGYTF
cdr3_nt: TGTGCCAGCAGTGAAGGGACAGGGGCTATCTATGGCTACACCTTC

v_call: TRBV5-5
cdr3_length: 16
j_call: TRBJ1-5
clone_size: -
d_call: TRBD1
cdr3_aa: CASSLDSGGWGQPQHF
cdr3_nt: TGTGCCAGCAGCTTGGACTCAGGGGGCTGGGGTCAGCCCCAGCATTTT

v_call: TRBV30
cdr3_length: 13
j_call: TRBJ2-5
clone_size: -
d_call: TRBD1
cdr3_aa: CAWSTQGKETQYF
cdr3_nt: TGTGCCTGGAGTACACAGGGGAAAGAGACCCAGTACTTC

v_call: TRBV5-1
cdr3_length: 18
j_call: TRBJ2-3
clone_size: -
d_call: TRBD2
cdr3_aa: CASSLDGRPHSLTDTQYF
cdr3_nt: TGCGCCAGCAGCTTGGACGGGAGGCCACACTCCCTCACAGATACGCAGTATTTT

v_call: TRBV7-9
cdr3_length: 16
j_call: TRBJ2-2
clone_size: -
d_call: -
cdr3_aa: CASSFLRQTNTGELFF
cdr3_nt: TGTGCCAGCAGCTTTCTGAGACAAACGAACACCGGGGAGCTGTTTTTT

v_call: TRBV2
cdr3_length: 14
j_call: TRBJ2-2
clone_size: -
d_call: -
cdr3_aa: CASSEGFSAGELFF
cdr3_nt: TGTGCCAGCAGTGAAGGATTTTCAGCCGGGGAGCTGTTTTTT

v_call: TRBV25-1
cdr3_length: 17
j_call: TRBJ2-1
clone_size: -
d_call: TRBD2
cdr3_aa: CASSVDLAGLSYNEQFF
cdr3_nt: TGTGCCAGCAGTGTCGATTTAGCGGGACTATCCTACAATGAGCAGTTCTTC

v_call: TRBV14
cdr3_length: 19
j_call: TRBJ1-4
clone_size: many
d_call: -
cdr3_aa: CASSQEARGNNIRDEKLFF
cdr3_nt: TGTGCCAGCAGCCAAGAAGCGAGGGGGAATAATATACGTGATGAAAAACTGTTTTTT

v_call: TRBV28
cdr3_length: 14
j_call: TRBJ2-2
clone_size: -
d_call: TRBD1
cdr3_aa: CASRGQGGTGELFF
cdr3_nt: TGTGCCAGCAGGGGACAGGGGGGCACCGGGGAGCTGTTTTTT

v_call: TRBV28
cdr3_length: 16
j_call: TRBJ2-3
clone_size: -
d_call: TRBD2
cdr3_aa: CASTPGLAGGADTQYF
cdr3_nt: TGTGCCAGCACTCCCGGACTAGCGGGAGGGGCAGATACGCAGTATTTT

v_call: TRBV5-1
cdr3_length: 16
j_call: TRBJ2-6
clone_size: -
d_call: -
cdr3_aa: CASSGTLFSGANVLTF
cdr3_nt: TGCGCCAGCAGCGGGACATTGTTCTCTGGGGCCAACGTCCTGACTTTC

v_call: TRBV7-2
cdr3_length: 14
j_call: TRBJ1-2
clone_size: -
d_call: -
cdr3_aa: CASSFLMENYGYTF
cdr3_nt: TGTGCCAGCAGCTTCCTGATGGAGAACTATGGCTACACCTTC

v_call: TRBV7-3
cdr3_length: 15
j_call: TRBJ1-1
clone_size: -
d_call: -
cdr3_aa: CASSLMAGSNTEAFF
cdr3_nt: TGTGCCAGCAGCTTAATGGCGGGATCGAACACTGAAGCTTTCTTT

v_call: TRBV7-2
cdr3_length: 15
j_call: TRBJ2-7
clone_size: -
d_call: TRBD2
cdr3_aa: CASSSQGGGAGEQYF
cdr3_nt: TGTGCCAGCAGCTCCCAAGGCGGGGGGGCTGGAGAGCAGTACTTC

v_call: TRBV29-1
cdr3_length: 12
j_call: TRBJ2-2
clone_size: -
d_call: TRBD1
cdr3_aa: CSVSGGTGELFF
cdr3_nt: TGCAGCGTCTCAGGGGGCACCGGGGAGCTGTTTTTT

v_call: TRBV6-5
cdr3_length: 15
j_call: TRBJ2-1
clone_size: -
d_call: -
cdr3_aa: CASSYSAGNFNEQFF
cdr3_nt: TGTGCCAGCAGTTACTCTGCGGGAAATTTCAATGAGCAGTTCTTC

v_call: TRBV5-1
cdr3_length: 15
j_call: TRBJ2-3
clone_size: -
d_call: TRBD2
cdr3_aa: CASSRSSGGADTQYF
cdr3_nt: TGCGCCAGCAGCCGGTCTAGCGGGGGTGCAGATACGCAGTATTTT

v_call: TRBV7-8
cdr3_length: 16
j_call: TRBJ2-1
clone_size: -
d_call: TRBD2
cdr3_aa: CASSPRGTSDYNEQFF
cdr3_nt: TGTGCCAGCAGCCCGCGAGGGACTAGCGACTACAATGAGCAGTTCTTC

v_call: TRBV19
cdr3_length: 13
j_call: TRBJ1-2
clone_size: once
d_call: -
cdr3_aa: CASSIRTDYGYTF
cdr3_nt: TGTGCCAGTAGTATTCGTACAGACTATGGCTACACCTTC